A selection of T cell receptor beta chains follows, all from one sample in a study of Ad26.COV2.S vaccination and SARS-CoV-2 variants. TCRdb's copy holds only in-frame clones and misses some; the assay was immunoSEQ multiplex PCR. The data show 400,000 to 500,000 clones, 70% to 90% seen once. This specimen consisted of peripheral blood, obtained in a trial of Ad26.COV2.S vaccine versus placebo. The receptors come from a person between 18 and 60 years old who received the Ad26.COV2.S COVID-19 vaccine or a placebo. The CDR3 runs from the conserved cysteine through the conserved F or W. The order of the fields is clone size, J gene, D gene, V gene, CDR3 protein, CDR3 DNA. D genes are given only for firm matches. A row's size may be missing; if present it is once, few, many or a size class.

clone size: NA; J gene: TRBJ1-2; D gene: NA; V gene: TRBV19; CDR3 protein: CASSIFQANYGYTF; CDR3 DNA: TGTGCCAGTAGTATCTTTCAGGCAAACTATGGCTACACCTTC
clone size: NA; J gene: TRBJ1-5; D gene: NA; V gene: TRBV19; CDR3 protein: CASSVTINQPQHF; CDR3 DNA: TGTGCCAGTAGTGTCACAATCAATCAGCCCCAGCATTTT
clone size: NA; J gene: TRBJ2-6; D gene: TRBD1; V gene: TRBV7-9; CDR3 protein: CASSLARVTGGSGANVLTF; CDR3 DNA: TGTGCCAGCAGCTTAGCCAGGGTGACAGGGGGCTCTGGGGCCAACGTCCTGACTTTC
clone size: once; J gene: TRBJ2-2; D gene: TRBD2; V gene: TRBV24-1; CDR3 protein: CATSDPSRRGGLGELFF; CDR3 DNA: TGTGCCACCAGTGACCCCTCTCGGCGGGGGGGCCTGGGGGAGCTGTTTTTT
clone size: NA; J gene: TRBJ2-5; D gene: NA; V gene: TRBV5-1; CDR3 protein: CASSNPGGGETQYF; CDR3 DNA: TGCGCCAGCAGCAACCCTGGGGGCGGGGAGACCCAGTACTTC
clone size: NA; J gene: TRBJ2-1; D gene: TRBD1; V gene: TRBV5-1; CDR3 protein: CASSSGDRLYNEQFF; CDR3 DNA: TGCGCCAGCAGCTCTGGGGACAGGCTTTACAATGAGCAGTTCTTC
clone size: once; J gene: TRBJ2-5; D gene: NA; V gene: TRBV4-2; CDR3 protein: CASSQDAAGQETQYF; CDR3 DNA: TGTGCCAGCAGCCAAGATGCGGCAGGACAAGAGACCCAGTACTTC
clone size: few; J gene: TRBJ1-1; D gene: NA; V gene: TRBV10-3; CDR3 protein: CASKQGNTEAFF; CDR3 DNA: TGTGCCTCCAAGCAGGGGAACACTGAAGCTTTCTTT
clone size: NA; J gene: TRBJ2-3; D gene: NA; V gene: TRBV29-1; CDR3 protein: CSVEIGGRDTQYF; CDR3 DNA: TGCAGCGTTGAAATCGGGGGCAGGGATACGCAGTATTTT
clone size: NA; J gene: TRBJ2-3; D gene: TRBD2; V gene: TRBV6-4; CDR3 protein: CASSESGGIADTQYF; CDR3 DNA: TGTGCCAGCAGTGAAAGCGGGGGCATCGCAGATACGCAGTATTTT
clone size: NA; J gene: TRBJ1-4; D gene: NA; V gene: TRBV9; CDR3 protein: CASSVGATQGSNEKLFF; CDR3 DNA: TGTGCCAGCAGCGTAGGGGCCACACAGGGCTCTAATGAAAAACTGTTTTTT
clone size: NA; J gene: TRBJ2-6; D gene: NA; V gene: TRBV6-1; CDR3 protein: CASSEPNSGANVLTF; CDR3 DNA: TGTGCCAGCAGTGAACCAAACTCTGGGGCCAACGTCCTGACTTTC
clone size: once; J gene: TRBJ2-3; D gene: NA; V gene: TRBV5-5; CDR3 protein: CASSLAAQRATDTQYF; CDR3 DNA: TGTGCCAGCAGCTTGGCAGCACAGCGAGCCACAGATACGCAGTATTTT
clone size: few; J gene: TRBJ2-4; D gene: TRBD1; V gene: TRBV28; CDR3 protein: CASSPTSQGAVAKNIQYF; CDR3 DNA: TGTGCCAGCAGCCCTACATCCCAGGGGGCGGTGGCCAAAAACATTCAGTACTTC
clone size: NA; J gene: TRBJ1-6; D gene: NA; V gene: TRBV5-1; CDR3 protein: CASSLRRGGHNSPLHF; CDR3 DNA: TGCGCCAGCAGCCTGAGGCGGGGTGGCCATAATTCACCCCTCCACTTT
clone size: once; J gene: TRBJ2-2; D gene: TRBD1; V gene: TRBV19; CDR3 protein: CASSMARGQGASNTGELFF; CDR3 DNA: TGTGCCAGTAGTATGGCCCGGGGACAGGGGGCTTCGAACACCGGGGAGCTGTTTTTT
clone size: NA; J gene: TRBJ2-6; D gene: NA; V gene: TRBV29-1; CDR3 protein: CSVPAGANVLTF; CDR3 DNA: TGCAGCGTTCCGGCTGGGGCCAACGTCCTGACTTTC
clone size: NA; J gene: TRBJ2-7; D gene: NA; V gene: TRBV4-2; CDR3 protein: CASSHLLRGEGSYEQYF; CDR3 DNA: TGTGCCAGCAGCCACCTCCTCAGGGGTGAGGGTTCCTACGAGCAGTACTTC
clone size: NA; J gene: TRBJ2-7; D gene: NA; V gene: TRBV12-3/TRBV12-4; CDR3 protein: CASSDNYEQYF; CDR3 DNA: TGTGCCAGCAGCGACAACTACGAGCAGTACTTC
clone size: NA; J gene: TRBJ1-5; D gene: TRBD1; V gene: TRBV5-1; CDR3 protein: CASSLETGQPQHF; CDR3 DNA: TGCGCCAGCAGCCTAGAGACAGGGCAGCCCCAGCATTTT
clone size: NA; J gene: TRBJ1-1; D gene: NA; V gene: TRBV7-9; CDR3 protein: CASSPGHGGSAEAFF; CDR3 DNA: TGTGCCAGCAGCCCAGGGCACGGGGGCAGCGCTGAAGCTTTCTTT
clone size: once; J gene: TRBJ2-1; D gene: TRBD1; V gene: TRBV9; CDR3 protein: CASSVGQGSYNEQFF; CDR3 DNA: TGTGCCAGCAGCGTTGGACAGGGGTCCTACAATGAGCAGTTCTTC
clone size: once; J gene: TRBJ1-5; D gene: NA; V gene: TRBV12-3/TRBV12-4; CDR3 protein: CASSLGDQPQHF; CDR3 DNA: TGTGCCAGCAGTTTGGGTGATCAGCCCCAGCATTTT
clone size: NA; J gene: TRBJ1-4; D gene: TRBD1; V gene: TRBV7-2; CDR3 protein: CASRKGQALSQKLFF; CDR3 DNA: TGTGCCAGCAGAAAGGGACAGGCCCTATCTCAAAAACTGTTTTTT
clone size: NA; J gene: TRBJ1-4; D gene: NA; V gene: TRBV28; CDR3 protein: CATARYPTNEKLFF; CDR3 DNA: TGTGCCACCGCTCGGTACCCAACTAATGAAAAACTGTTTTTT
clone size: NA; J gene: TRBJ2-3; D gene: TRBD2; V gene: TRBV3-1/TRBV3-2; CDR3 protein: CASSRSTGGGAIDTQYF; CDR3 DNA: TGTGCCAGCAGCCGAAGCACTGGCGGGGGGGCCATAGATACGCAGTATTTT
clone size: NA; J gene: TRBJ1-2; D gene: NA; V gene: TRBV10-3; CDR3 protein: CAISEGSSYTF; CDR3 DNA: TGTGCCATCAGTGAGGGGTCTAGCTACACCTTC
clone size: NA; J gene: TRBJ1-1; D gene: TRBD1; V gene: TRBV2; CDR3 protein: CASRKAGTANTEAFF; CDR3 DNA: TGTGCCAGCAGAAAGGCCGGGACAGCGAACACTGAAGCTTTCTTT